These T cell receptor beta chains were read from a single sample in a study of blood T cell repertoires in COVID-19. TCRdb's copy holds only in-frame clones and misses some; the assay was immunoSEQ multiplex PCR. The table has more than 150,000 clones, 84% seen once. Input material: peripheral blood. Source of these receptors: a man aged 18 to 30 with active or convalescent COVID-19. The CDR3 runs from the conserved cysteine through the conserved F or W. The D gene is left open where the match is weak. Clone sizes are given selectively: once, few, many, or a class where the clone is expanded.

NA,NA,TRBV4-3,TRBJ2-1,TGCGCCAGCAGCCCCCACGCCTCCCCCGGCAATGAGCAGTTCTTC,CASSPHASPGNEQFF
NA,NA,TRBV6-5,TRBJ2-1,TGTGCCAGCAGTTACTCGACGGCAGGGGGGCGCAATGAGCAGTTCTTC,CASSYSTAGGRNEQFF
NA,NA,TRBV4-2,TRBJ1-2,TGTGCCAGCAGCCAAGATAGCGGCAGTCGAGGCTACACCTTC,CASSQDSGSRGYTF
NA,TRBD1,TRBV7-9,TRBJ1-2,TGTGCCAGCAGCTCTGACAGGGCCCACTTCTATGGCTACACCTTC,CASSSDRAHFYGYTF
NA,TRBD1,TRBV5-1,TRBJ2-1,TGCGCCAGCAGCTTGAGGACAGGTAAGAACAATGAGCAGTTCTTC,CASSLRTGKNNEQFF
NA,TRBD1,TRBV3-1/TRBV3-2,TRBJ2-7,TGTGCCAGCAGCCCTGGGGACAGGGATCGAGGCGAGCAGTACTTC,CASSPGDRDRGEQYF
NA,TRBD1,TRBV5-1,TRBJ2-3,TGCGCCAGCAGCTCGGGGACAGGGGCAGATACGCAGTATTTT,CASSSGTGADTQYF
NA,TRBD1,TRBV18,TRBJ2-5,TGTGCCAGCTCACGACGCCGGGACAGGGTTGAAGAGACCCAGTACTTC,CASSRRRDRVEETQYF
NA,TRBD1,TRBV2,TRBJ1-1,TGTGCCAGCAGGAGACAGGGAACGAGCACTGAAGCTTTCTTT,CASRRQGTSTEAFF
NA,TRBD1,TRBV6-2/TRBV6-3,TRBJ2-7,TGTGCCAGCAGTGACCGGGACAGGCCAAGCGAGCAGTACTTC,CASSDRDRPSEQYF
NA,TRBD1,TRBV5-1,TRBJ1-6,TGCGCCAGCAGCTTTGCCAGAGGGACAGGGATCTCACCCCTCCACTTT,CASSFARGTGISPLHF
NA,TRBD1,TRBV7-6,TRBJ2-2,TGTGCCAGCAGCCGGACAGGGAACACCGGGGAGCTGTTTTTT,CASSRTGNTGELFF
NA,NA,TRBV6-1,TRBJ2-7,TGTGCCAGCAGTGAACTTGGCAGGGCCGCTAAGGAGCAGTACTTC,CASSELGRAAKEQYF
NA,TRBD1,TRBV6-6,TRBJ2-2,TGTGCCAGCAGTTTGAGAGGGGGCGCGAACACCGGGGAGCTGTTTTTT,CASSLRGGANTGELFF
NA,NA,TRBV5-4,TRBJ1-1,TGTGCCAGCAGCTTGCAGGGTGTGAACACTGAAGCTTTCTTT,CASSLQGVNTEAFF
NA,NA,TRBV3-1/TRBV3-2,TRBJ2-5,TGTGCCAGCAGCCAAGTCGAGGTCAAGGTGGGGACCCAGTACTTC,CASSQVEVKVGTQYF
NA,NA,TRBV5-4,TRBJ2-2,TGTGCCAGCAGCCAAGGACAGGGACTAACCGGGGAGCTGTTTTTT,CASSQGQGLTGELFF
once,TRBD2,TRBV28,TRBJ2-1,TGTGCCAGCAGTTCGCGAGTGACTAGCGGGAGGGACAATGAGCAGTTCTTC,CASSSRVTSGRDNEQFF
NA,TRBD1,TRBV7-9,TRBJ1-3,TGTGCCAGCAGCTCGGGACAGGGGACTGGAAACACCATATATTTT,CASSSGQGTGNTIYF
NA,NA,TRBV10-3,TRBJ1-2,TGTGCCAGCAGACAGGATTCTTCAGCTAACTATGGCTACACCTTC,CASRQDSSANYGYTF
NA,TRBD2,TRBV30,TRBJ2-2,TGTGCCTGGAGTGGGGGACTAGCGGGAGTGAACACCGGGGAGCTGTTTTTT,CAWSGGLAGVNTGELFF
NA,NA,TRBV7-6,TRBJ2-1,TGTGCCAGCGCCAGACAGAATACAGCGTTTGGCACCTACAATGAGCAGTTCTTC,CASARQNTAFGTYNEQFF
NA,TRBD2,TRBV19,TRBJ2-1,TGTGCCAGTAGTAGGACTAGCGGGAGTGGTGAGCAGTTCTTC,CASSRTSGSGEQFF
NA,NA,TRBV6-5,TRBJ1-2,TGTGCCAGCAGTTACTCGAGGACAGCGACGGGCTATGGCTACACCTTC,CASSYSRTATGYGYTF
few,TRBD2,TRBV12-5,TRBJ2-3,TGTGCTAGTGGTTTGACTCGGACTAGCGGGGGACCTAGCACAGATACGCAGTATTTT,CASGLTRTSGGPSTDTQYF
NA,NA,TRBV5-8,TRBJ1-4,TGTGCCAGCAGCTTAGGGAGGTTCGGGAACTCAAATGAAAAACTGTTTTTT,CASSLGRFGNSNEKLFF
once,TRBD2,TRBV2,TRBJ2-1,TGTGCCAGCAGTGAAGGAGCGGGGGGGCCGGGTGAGCAGTTCTTC,CASSEGAGGPGEQFF
NA,NA,TRBV7-3,TRBJ1-6,TGTGCCAGCAGCTTAAGTCGGGATTCACCCCTCCACTTT,CASSLSRDSPLHF
NA,TRBD1,TRBV28,TRBJ1-2,TGTGTCCACTCCTCCCGCGACAGGGTGAACTATGGCTACACCTTC,CVHSSRDRVNYGYTF
NA,NA,TRBV18,TRBJ2-1,TGTGCCAGCTCACCGAGGATTTACAATGAGCAGTTCTTC,CASSPRIYNEQFF
NA,NA,TRBV19,TRBJ1-2,TGTGCCAGTAGGCCTCAGGGTGACCGCTCTGGCTACACCTTC,CASRPQGDRSGYTF
NA,TRBD1,TRBV7-9,TRBJ2-1,TGTGCCAGCAGCCCTGGACAGGGTGGGGATGAGCAGTTCTTC,CASSPGQGGDEQFF
NA,TRBD1,TRBV19,TRBJ2-1,TGTGCCAGTACCAAAGGACAGGGCAATGAGCAGTTCTTC,CASTKGQGNEQFF
NA,NA,TRBV28,TRBJ2-6,TGTGCCAGCAGTTTTTCCGGCGGCTCTGGGGCCAACGTCCTGACTTTC,CASSFSGGSGANVLTF
NA,NA,TRBV12-3/TRBV12-4,TRBJ2-1,TGTGCCAGCAGTTTAAGGCGGGATGAGCAGTTCTTC,CASSLRRDEQFF
NA,TRBD1,TRBV5-8,TRBJ1-4,TGTGCCAGCACCGCTTTCCAGGGGGCTGGCGAAAAACTGTTTTTT,CASTAFQGAGEKLFF
NA,TRBD2,TRBV11-2,TRBJ2-1,TGTGCCAGCAGCTTAGTCCGGCTAGCGGGGTACAATGAGCAGTTCTTC,CASSLVRLAGYNEQFF
medium-sized,TRBD1,TRBV2,TRBJ1-2,TGTGCCAGCAGTGAAGTGTCAGGGGGCTATGGCTACACCTTC,CASSEVSGGYGYTF
NA,TRBD2,TRBV4-3,TRBJ2-2,TGCGCCAGCAGCCAAGATCCCAGCGGGAGTCAGACCGGGGAGCTGTTTTTT,CASSQDPSGSQTGELFF
NA,NA,TRBV19,TRBJ2-3,TGTGCCAGTAGTACCTCCGGAACCCGGGGGGATACGCAGTATTTT,CASSTSGTRGDTQYF
once,NA,TRBV6-5,TRBJ1-4,TGTGCCAGCAGTTACTCGGCTAGAGCCCCAGCTGAAAAACTGTTTTTT,CASSYSARAPAEKLFF
NA,TRBD2,TRBV4-3,TRBJ2-1,TGCGCCAGCAGCCTAGCGGGAGGGCCGGGGAATGAGCAGTTCTTC,CASSLAGGPGNEQFF
few,TRBD1,TRBV15,TRBJ1-4,TGTGCCACCAGCAGAGATCGGGGGACAGGGGAGGGTGAAAAACTGTTTTTT,CATSRDRGTGEGEKLFF
NA,NA,TRBV10-1,TRBJ1-5,TGCGCCAGCAGCCGGGGGATCGATCAGCCCCAGCATTTT,CASSRGIDQPQHF
few,NA,TRBV4-2,TRBJ2-7,TGTGCCAGCAGCCCCGTTAGCTCCTACGAGCAGTACTTC,CASSPVSSYEQYF
few,NA,TRBV20-1,TRBJ1-6,TGCAGTGCTAGTTACGGGGGATATAATTCACCCCTCCACTTT,CSASYGGYNSPLHF
NA,NA,TRBV5-8,TRBJ1-3,TGTGCCAGCAGCTCCCCCTGGGAGCGCAGGGGATTTGGAAACACCATATATTTT,CASSSPWERRGFGNTIYF
NA,NA,TRBV12-5,TRBJ2-7,TGTGCTAGTGCCCACCCCCTCTTTGGCGGGGATTACTACGAGCAGTACTTC,CASAHPLFGGDYYEQYF
NA,TRBD1,TRBV19,TRBJ1-4,TGTGCCAGTAGAGTGACAGGGCAAAGAGAAAAACTGTTTTTT,CASRVTGQREKLFF
NA,NA,TRBV27,TRBJ2-7,TGTGCCAGCAGTCCCGGGACATTAGTGGTCACCTACGAGCAGTACTTC,CASSPGTLVVTYEQYF
NA,NA,TRBV7-6,TRBJ1-5,TGTGCCAGCAGCCCCGGGACACCCGGTAGCAATCAGCCCCAGCATTTT,CASSPGTPGSNQPQHF
NA,NA,TRBV10-3,TRBJ2-1,TGTGCCATCAGTGTGGACTTCGGGGATGAGCAGTTCTTC,CAISVDFGDEQFF
NA,TRBD2,TRBV4-1,TRBJ2-7,TGCGCCAGCAGTCTCGCGGGACTAGCGGGCTACGAGCAGTACTTC,CASSLAGLAGYEQYF